The 2 T cell receptor beta chains below come from one sample, sequenced in a study of shared clonotypes between healthy human individuals. TCRdb keeps only in-frame clones here, not all; method: immunoSEQ multiplex PCR. The table records roughly 490,000 clones, 65% to 80% of them present only once. Source material: PBMCs. These receptors all come from a woman in her forties in good health. Some clones in this sample may be carry-over from other donors' samples.

This chain links TRBV6-1 with TRBJ2-3; the match to TRBD2 covers 13 bases. The germline CDR1 and CDR2 sequences are MNHNS and SASEGT. Trimming removed 3 bases from V and 6 bases from J; junction bases left unmatched: 9. This CDR3 comprises 17 residues. CDR3 residues: CASSDRGLAGEGDTQYF. CDR3 nucleotide sequence: TGTGCCAGCAGTGACCGAGGACTAGCGGGAGAAGGCGATACGCAGTATTTT.

The gene calls are TRBV15 and TRBJ2-7; 9 bases are shared with TRBD2. The CDR3 contains 16 residues. The V gene end was trimmed by 3 bases and the J gene end by 6 bases; junction bases not matched to a gene: 12. The germline V gene has CDR1 LNHNV and CDR2 YYDKDF (reference sequence). DNA for the CDR3: TGTGCCACCAGCAGCCGGTATGTAGCGGGAGAACCCGAGCAGTACTTC. It specifies CATSSRYVAGEPEQYF.